These 2 T cell receptor beta chains share one sample of origin, sequenced in a study of cytomegalovirus exposure and HLA in healthy donors. Here immunoSEQ multiplex PCR was the method, and the copy in TCRdb shows in-frame clones only, minus some. The sample holds some 150,000 clones, around nine tenths seen once. The specimen sequenced was PBMCs. These receptors were obtained from a woman aged 18-29 years in good health and CMV-seropositive.

The chain combines TRBV5-6 with TRBJ1-1; TRBD1 agrees at 11 bases. V shed 4 bases, J shed 5 bases, and the junction held 7 bases outside the gene matches. The CDR3 spans 15 residues. The V gene's germline CDR1 is SGHDT and CDR2 YYEEEE. CDR3 nucleotides: TGTGCCAGCAGCGGGGGACAGGGGGTGCGGACTGAAGCTTTCTTT. This translates into CASSGGQGVRTEAFF.

CDR3 sequence: CASSFWLGAEAFF. CDR3 nucleotides: TGTGCCAGCAGTTTTTGGTTAGGGGCTGAAGCTTTCTTT. The rearrangement uses TRBV28 and TRBJ1-1; possibly TRBD1 for D (5 bases). In germline, CDR1 is MDHEN, CDR2 SYDVKM. Trimming cost V 3 bases and J 6 bases, with 11 bases left between them. This CDR3 spans 13 amino acids.